This T cell receptor (beta chain) was observed in a study of T cells in localized non-small cell lung cancer. Study results and limitations: Without multi-region sequencing, intratumor heterogeneity could not be excluded. Tumor trailed uninvolved adjacent lung in T cell clonality, which peaked there. Density of T cells in blood, when higher, went with longer overall survival. Out of the top 100 tumor clones, a median about 58 were seen in adjacent lung.

Germline loops: CDR1 SGHVS, CDR2 FQNEAQ. V was cut by 1 base and J by 6 bases, with 16 bases left in between. CDR3 length: 17 residues. Turning to this clone: Its antigen is not known.

Profiling relied on immunoSEQ multiplex PCR, and the TCRdb table lists in-frame clones only, not all of them. Among around 36,000 clones listed, approximately 81% were seen once. The source material was peripheral blood mononuclear cells, sampled before any cancer treatment. This clonotype originated in a male donor older than 55 with stage II lung adenocarcinoma. The gene calls are TRBV7-8 and TRBJ1-6; a possible D gene is TRBD1 (5 bases). CDR3 bases: TGTGCCAGCAGCTTAGTCGCATCTGGGGGAGGTAATTCACCCCTCCACTTT. This translates into CASSLVASGGGNSPLHF.